The 17 T cell receptor beta chains listed next were all sequenced from one sample in a study of blood T cell repertoires in COVID-19. Sequencing was performed with immunoSEQ multiplex PCR; in TCRdb, only in-frame clones are kept and a portion is missing. The table lists roughly 150,000 clones, around 90% of them singletons, with roughly 2% in the top ten. Sequenced input: peripheral blood. These receptor sequences come from a man aged 50-60 years who had recovered from COVID-19.

The gene calls are TRBV12-3 or TRBV12-4 and TRBJ2-7, with TRBD2 as a possible D gene (6 bases). V lost 5 bases to trimming and J lost 6 bases, with 11 bases between them. This CDR3 spans 12 amino acids. The CDR3 loop is CASSPGTSEQYF. CDR3 DNA: TGTGCCAGCAGTCCAGGGACTTCCGAGCAGTACTTC.

V and J are TRBV18 and TRBJ2-7, with D tentatively TRBD1 (5 bases). The CDR3 loop spans 13 amino acids. Between the trimmed V and J ends, which lost 3 bases and 5 bases, there was a span of 11 bases. The germline V gene encodes CDR1 KGHSH and CDR2 LQKENI. CDR3 coding DNA: TGTGCCAGCTCACCTCGGACAACGGACGAGCAGTACTTC. Residues: CASSPRTTDEQYF. Supplemented by reference TRBV18 and TRBJ2-7, the full variable domain reads NAGVMQNPRHLVRRRGQEARLRCSPMKGHSHVYWYRQLPEEGLKFMVYLQKENIIDESGMPKERFSAEFPKEGPSILRIQQVVRGDSAAYFCASSPRTTDEQYFGPGTRLTVT.

The rearrangement uses TRBV30 and TRBJ2-1, with 10 nucleotides matching TRBD1. The CDR3 has 14 amino acids. The germline V gene encodes CDR1 GTSNPN and CDR2 SVGIG (reference sequence). The junction had 12 bases not matched to a gene; V was cut back by 7 bases and J by 9 bases. The DNA for the CDR3 is TGTGCCTTGGACAGGGGACAGGGGTCCAGTGAGCAGTTCTTC. Its translation is CALDRGQGSSEQFF.

V is TRBV27 and J is TRBJ2-7; the match to TRBD2 covers 15 bases. Germline assignment: CDR1 MNHEY and CDR2 SMNVEV (reference sequence). The CDR3 is 14 residues long. V was pared by 5 bases and J by 7 bases, with 3 bases of the junction left unmatched. Here the CDR3 DNA reads TGTGCCAGCAGTGCCGGACTAGCGGGGGGGGAGCAGTACTTC. Translation: CASSAGLAGGEQYF.

This clone has a handful of counts. The chain uses TRBV20-1 and TRBJ2-1; 8 bases match TRBD1. Germline CDR1 DFQATT, CDR2 SNEGSKA (reference sequence). The CDR3 covers 11 residues. The J segment lost 15 bases and the V segment lost 4 bases, leaving 8 bases of the junction unmatched. The CDR3 sequence: CSAKLDRGRFF. Here the CDR3 DNA reads TGCAGTGCTAAACTCGACAGGGGAAGGTTCTTC.

V and J are TRBV11-1 and TRBJ1-1, with 7 bases that match TRBD1. The length of the CDR3 is 13 residues. CDR1 and CDR2 from the germline V gene are SGHAT and FQDESV (reference sequence). Unmatched junction bases numbered 13, after V lost 8 bases and J lost 10 bases. CDR3 nucleotide sequence: TGTGCCAGCGGGCAACGGAGGACAGGTTCAGCTTTCTTT. As protein: CASGQRRTGSAFF.

The rearrangement links TRBV25-1 to TRBJ2-2, with 12 bases identical to TRBD2. Germline V lookup: CDR1 MGHDK, CDR2 SYGVNS. The CDR3 covers 15 residues. V lost 5 bases, J lost 6 bases, and 4 bases stayed unmatched. The DNA of the CDR3 is TGTGCCAGCAGTCTAGCGGGAGGGGGTCCCGGGGAGCTGTTTTTT. It specifies CASSLAGGGPGELFF. Filled out from reference TRBV25-1 and TRBJ2-2, the complete variable domain reads EADIYQTPRYLVIGTGKKITLECSQTMGHDKMYWYQQDPGMELHLIHYSYGVNSTEKGDLSSESTVSRIRTEHFPLTLESARPSHTSQYLCASSLAGGGPGELFFGEGSRLTVL.

The chain recombines TRBV5-5 with TRBJ1-1; maybe TRBD1 (5 bases). CDR1 is SGHKS and CDR2 is YYEKEE in the germline V gene (reference sequence). V shed 2 bases and J shed 0 bases, with 8 bases lying between them. The CDR3 covers 14 residues. The CDR3 bases are TGTGCCAGCAGCTTAGGGGCCGTGAACACTGAAGCTTTCTTT. It yields the protein CASSLGAVNTEAFF.

V gene TRBV19 combines with J gene TRBJ2-7; 12 bases are shared with TRBD2. The V gene end was trimmed by 4 bases and the J gene end by 2 bases; junction bases not matched to a gene: 6. CDR3 length: 16 residues. The germline CDR1 and CDR2 sequences are LNHDA and SQIVND (reference sequence). CDR3 residues: CASSRVTSGGTYEQYF. The DNA of the CDR3 is TGTGCCAGTAGTAGGGTGACTAGCGGGGGAACCTACGAGCAGTACTTC.

This chain joins TRBV7-2 and TRBJ2-1; 10 positions match TRBD2. V lost 5 bases to trimming and J lost 2 bases; unmatched junction nucleotides: 9. Germline CDR1 reads SGHTA; CDR2 reads FQGNSA. The CDR3 runs 17 residues. The CDR3 DNA reads TGTGCCAGCAGCCACCGGGGTAGCGGGGGGACCTACAATGAGCAGTTCTTC. It encodes CASSHRGSGGTYNEQFF.

CDR3 in DNA: TGTGCCAGCAGCGTAAAGGACAGGGCACCCCACGAGCAGTACTTC. Its translation is CASSVKDRAPHEQYF. This chain connects TRBV9 to TRBJ2-7; the match to TRBD1 covers 8 bases. The CDR3 has 15 amino acids. The junction had 8 bases not matched to a gene; V was cut back by 1 base and J by 5 bases. Germline V CDR1 and CDR2: SGDLS, YYNGEE.

This rearrangement joins TRBV14 to TRBJ2-1; 11 bases agree with TRBD1. V shed 4 bases, J shed 4 bases, and the junction held 6 bases outside the gene matches. The CDR3 runs 16 residues. In germline, CDR1 is SGHDN, CDR2 FVKESK. As DNA, the CDR3 is TGTGCCAGCAGCCCCCGGGACAGGGGGTTGTACAATGAGCAGTTCTTC. Translation: CASSPRDRGLYNEQFF. The full variable domain, rest sourced from reference TRBV14 and TRBJ2-1, is EAGVTQFPSHSVIEKGQTVTLRCDPISGHDNLYWYRRVMGKEIKFLLHFVKESKQDESGMPNNRFLAERTGGTYSTLKVQPAELEDSGVYFCASSPRDRGLYNEQFFGPGTRLTVL.

The J gene is TRBJ1-3, the V gene TRBV3-1 (or the pseudogene TRBV3-2); 9 bases are shared with TRBD1. Trimming at V came to 4 bases and at J to 4 bases, leaving 5 bases not matched to a gene. This CDR3 has 15 amino acids. CDR1 and CDR2 from the germline V gene are LGHDT and YNNKEL (reference sequence). The chain's CDR3 is CASSPPGTGGNTIYF. The DNA for the CDR3 is TGTGCCAGCAGCCCGCCCGGGACAGGGGGAAACACCATATATTTT.

The chain recombines TRBV5-1 with TRBJ2-3, with TRBD1 identical over 8 bases. The CDR3 runs 14 residues. Unmatched junction bases numbered 4, after V lost 3 bases and J lost 4 bases. The germline V gene has CDR1 SGHRS and CDR2 YFSETQ. CDR3 in amino acids: CASSSGGAADTQYF. The CDR3 bases are TGCGCCAGCAGCTCAGGGGGCGCAGCAGATACGCAGTATTTT.

This sequence joins TRBV4-3 and TRBJ1-6; 11 nucleotides align to TRBD1. The V and J ends lost 1 base and 13 bases, in that order; junction bases with no gene match: 9. The CDR3 loop spans 16 amino acids. Germline assignment: CDR1 LGHNA and CDR2 YSLEER. The chain's CDR3 is CASSQVTGTGGVPLHF. DNA for the CDR3: TGCGCCAGCAGCCAAGTCACCGGGACAGGGGGTGTCCCCCTCCACTTT.

The chain employs TRBV7-7 and TRBJ2-3; possible D gene TRBD1, 5 bases. Looked up from germline, CDR1 is SSHAT and CDR2 is FNYEAQ (reference sequence). The ends were cut back, 3 bases at V and 3 bases at J, with 13 bases in the middle. CDR3 size: 15 residues. The CDR3 loop is CASSLQPGPTDTQYF. The CDR3 nucleotides read TGTGCCAGCAGCTTGCAGCCAGGGCCTACAGATACGCAGTATTTT.

The chain recombines TRBV12-5 with TRBJ1-1, with D possibly TRBD1 on 5 matching bases. The CDR3 totals 14 residues. Trimming shortened V by 4 bases and J by 4 bases, and 13 bases separated the two germline ends. The germline V gene has CDR1 LGHNT and CDR2 FRNRAP. This CDR3 reads CASGSAGRVTEAFF. The DNA of the CDR3 is TGTGCTAGTGGTTCCGCGGGGCGGGTCACTGAAGCTTTCTTT.